The 32 T cell receptor beta chains below come from one sample, sequenced in a study of blood T cell repertoires in COVID-19 (dated by TCRdb to about 2020). Library method: the immunoSEQ multiplex PCR assay. This immuneACCESS table, as held by TCRdb, lists in-frame sequences with V and J called but not all clones. Of the missing ones, under half trace to an unresolved V gene in checked studies; the others have no known cause. A total of about 400,000 clones appear in this sample, 80% to 90% of them only once. The top ten clonotypes cover 1.5% to 2% of the sample. Sequenced sample: PBMCs or T cells enriched from blood (not recorded which). These receptors all stem from a man aged 35 to 55 in a cohort exposed to, infected with or recovered from COVID-19 (not recorded which).

The chain joins TRBV25-1 to TRBJ1-2; possibly TRBD1 for D (6 bases). This CDR3 has 13 residues. Germline CDR1 and CDR2: MGHDK and SYGVNS. Trimming pared 6 bases from V and 7 bases from J, leaving 15 bases between. The CDR3 nucleotides read TGTGCCAGCAGGTGGGGGGGCGCGATTGGCTACACCTTC. This sequence encodes CASRWGGAIGYTF.

The chain employs TRBV7-6 and TRBJ2-3, with 7 bases aligning to TRBD2. CDR3 length: 16 amino acids. The germline V gene has CDR1 SGHVS and CDR2 FNYEAQ. With 2 bases clipped from V and 2 bases from J, the junction kept 7 bases outside the gene matches. The chain's CDR3 is CASSLYASGYTDTQYF. CDR3 sequence (DNA): TGTGCCAGCAGCTTATATGCTAGCGGATACACAGATACGCAGTATTTT.

The rearrangement links TRBV11-3 to TRBJ2-1; D possibly corresponds to TRBD2 (5 bases). V was pared by 4 bases and J by 5 bases, with 6 bases between. Germline V gene sequence: CDR1 SGHNT, CDR2 YENEEA. This CDR3 is 12 amino acids long. CDR3 region: CASSSGNNEQFF. The CDR3 DNA sequence: TGTGCCAGCAGCTCGGGGAACAATGAGCAGTTCTTC.

The J gene is TRBJ1-5, the V gene TRBV2; 8 bases fit TRBD1. Germline V gene lookup returns CDR1 SNHLY and CDR2 FYNNEI. J lost 5 bases, V lost 7 bases, and 10 bases had no gene match. The length of the CDR3 is 15 residues. CDR3 sequence: CASTKGQANDQPQHF. The CDR3 region has the DNA TGTGCCAGCACCAAGGGACAGGCGAACGATCAGCCCCAGCATTTT.

The table lists this clone with a count of one. The chain couples TRBV2 to TRBJ2-6; D gene unclear. Germline V gene data show CDR1 as SNHLY and CDR2 as FYNNEI. V was pared by 4 bases and J by 2 bases, with 6 bases between. The CDR3 runs to 14 residues. The CDR3 sequence: CASSAQTGANVLTF. CDR3 bases: TGTGCCAGCAGTGCCCAGACTGGGGCCAACGTCCTGACTTTC. Combining the CDR3 with reference TRBV2 and TRBJ2-6 gives the whole variable domain EPEVTQTPSHQVTQMGQEVILRCVPISNHLYFYWYRQILGQKVEFLVSFYNNEISEKSEIFDDQFSVERPDGSNFTLKIRSTKLEDSAMYFCASSAQTGANVLTFGAGSRLTVL.

V usage is TRBV6-4 and J usage is TRBJ2-3; D perhaps matches TRBD1 (5 bases). V was pared by 2 bases and J by 1 base, with 7 bases between. This CDR3 is 14 amino acids long. The germline CDR1 and CDR2 sequences are MRHNA and SNTAGT. This CDR3 is CASSDGHRTDTQYF. In nucleotides, the CDR3 is TGTGCCAGCAGTGACGGACACCGCACAGATACGCAGTATTTT.

The table lists this clone with a count of one. The CDR3 DNA reads TGCGCCAGCAGCTTGGTTGGGACAAGCCACTCTGGAAACACCATATATTTT. Protein: CASSLVGTSHSGNTIYF. The chain links TRBV5-1 to TRBJ1-3, with D possibly TRBD1 on 6 matching bases. Per germline, CDR1 SGHRS and CDR2 YFSETQ. The CDR3 is 17 residues long. V was cut by 0 bases and J by 0 bases, with 13 bases left in between. The entire variable domain, with the rest obtained from reference TRBV5-1 and TRBJ1-3, is as follows: KAGVTQTPRYLIKTRGQQVTLSCSPISGHRSVSWYQQTPGQGLQFLFEYFSETQRNKGNFPGRFSGRQFSNSRSEMNVSTLELGDSALYLCASSLVGTSHSGNTIYFGEGSWLTVV.

This clone is a singleton in its sample. The V gene is TRBV28, the J gene TRBJ1-2; maybe TRBD1 (5 bases). The V end was cut by 2 bases, the J end by 0 bases, with 16 bases between. The CDR3 is 17 amino acids. Germline CDR1 MDHEN, CDR2 SYDVKM. DNA for the CDR3: TGTGCCAGCAGTTTAAGCTCGCGCAGGGTAGCTAACTATGGCTACACCTTC. Residues: CASSLSSRRVANYGYTF.

The chain combines TRBV5-1 with TRBJ2-5; the match to TRBD1 covers 9 bases. The CDR3 contains 15 residues. The germline gives CDR1 SGHRS, CDR2 YFSETQ. With 4 bases clipped from V and 4 bases from J, the junction kept 8 bases outside the gene matches. Here the CDR3 reads CASSIQGAPRETQYF. The CDR3 region has the DNA TGCGCCAGCAGCATACAGGGGGCGCCCCGAGAGACCCAGTACTTC.

The chain couples TRBV5-4 to TRBJ2-5; D gene unclear. V was pared by 3 bases and J by 3 bases, with 9 bases between. Germline V gene data show CDR1 as SGHNT and CDR2 as YYREEE (reference sequence). CDR3 size: 13 residues. The CDR3 nucleotides read TGTGCCAGCAGCTCCCTCCTCGAAGAGACCCAGTACTTC. Its translation is CASSSLLEETQYF.

CDR3 amino acids: CASSSPPGTYEQYF. The CDR3 nucleotides read TGTGCCAGCAGTTCCCCCCCCGGGACCTACGAGCAGTACTTC. The rearrangement joins TRBV28 to TRBJ2-7; D is perhaps TRBD2 (5 bases). Per germline, CDR1 MDHEN and CDR2 SYDVKM. The CDR3 is made up of 14 amino acids. Trimming stripped 4 bases from V and 2 bases from J, with 12 bases between.

As DNA, the CDR3 is TGTGCCAGCTCACCACGGGGACAGGGGGATGAAAAACTGTTTTTT. Its translation: CASSPRGQGDEKLFF. The chain is built from TRBV18 and TRBJ1-4, with TRBD1 identical over 11 bases. The junction had 1 base not matched to a gene; V was cut back by 1 base and J by 6 bases. The CDR3 contains 15 residues. Germline V gene data show CDR1 as KGHSH and CDR2 as LQKENI.

In this sample, this clone turned up a few times. The V call is TRBV14, the J call TRBJ2-7, with 9 bases identical to TRBD1. The CDR3 loop spans 15 amino acids. Germline V CDR1 and CDR2: SGHDN, FVKESK. V gave up 5 bases and J gave up 4 bases; unmatched junction bases: 9. The DNA of the CDR3 is TGTGCCAGCAGCGCCAACAGGGGGCGCGGGTACGAGCAGTACTTC. Protein sequence: CASSANRGRGYEQYF.

The CDR3 nucleotides read TGTGCCAGCAGCTTCAGGCAGGGGGAGACTGAAGCTTTCTTT. It yields the protein CASSFRQGETEAFF. This chain uses TRBV7-9 with TRBJ1-1, with 7 nucleotides matching TRBD1. The CDR3 runs 14 residues. The V gene's germline CDR1 is SEHNR and CDR2 FQNEAQ (reference sequence). Trimming at V came to 3 bases and at J to 5 bases, leaving 6 bases not matched to a gene.

The chain employs TRBV9 and TRBJ2-7; D perhaps matches TRBD2 (8 bases). CDR3 size: 15 residues. Germline assignment: CDR1 SGDLS and CDR2 YYNGEE. Trimming cost V 3 bases and J 5 bases, with 18 bases left between them. This CDR3 is CASSATSGGGDEQYF. CDR3 DNA: TGTGCCAGCAGCGCCACTAGCGGAGGGGGCGACGAGCAGTACTTC.

The chain uses TRBV11-2 and TRBJ2-7; D possibly corresponds to TRBD2 (6 bases). This CDR3 is built from 15 residues. V was trimmed by 4 bases and J by 2 bases, leaving 15 bases between them. Germline values: CDR1 SGHAT, CDR2 FQNNGV. CDR3 DNA sequence: TGTGCCAGCAGCTACACTTCAGCGGGTCCCTACGAGCAGTACTTC. Amino acid sequence: CASSYTSAGPYEQYF.

The chain has TRBV27 and TRBJ2-7; 8 bases fit TRBD2. Per the germline V gene, CDR1 is MNHEY and CDR2 is SMNVEV (reference sequence). The CDR3 extends over 14 amino acids. J lost 4 bases, V lost 6 bases, and 8 bases had no gene match. Here the CDR3 reads CASSLGLGRYEQYF. In nucleotides, the CDR3 is TGTGCCAGCAGCCTGGGACTAGGGCGTTACGAGCAGTACTTC.

This clone was seen once. V usage is TRBV30 and J usage is TRBJ2-1, with 9 bases lining up with TRBD1. CDR3 size: 14 residues. V shed 8 bases, J shed 7 bases, and the junction held 12 bases outside the gene matches. The germline gives CDR1 GTSNPN, CDR2 SVGIG (reference sequence). The chain's CDR3 is CALNRGLSFNEQFF. The CDR3 DNA is TGTGCCCTCAACAGGGGGCTAAGTTTTAATGAGCAGTTCTTC.

The J gene is TRBJ2-7, the V gene TRBV7-3; 9 positions match TRBD2. The CDR3 runs to 15 residues. The germline V gene encodes CDR1 SGHTA and CDR2 FQGTGA. Trimming removed 2 bases from V and 2 bases from J; junction bases left unmatched: 4. CDR3 protein: CASSLSAGGTYEQYF. CDR3 sequence (DNA): TGTGCCAGCAGCTTATCGGCGGGAGGGACCTACGAGCAGTACTTC.

This rearrangement joins TRBV30 to TRBJ2-7; D might be TRBD2 (6 bases). CDR3 size: 16 residues. Germline assignment: CDR1 GTSNPN and CDR2 SVGIG (reference sequence). V was shortened by 0 bases and J by 4 bases, with 19 bases between the two germline ends. The CDR3 DNA sequence: TGTGCCTGGAGTGTTCAAGGACTACCGAGGGCTTACGAGCAGTACTTC. This sequence encodes CAWSVQGLPRAYEQYF.

The chain carries TRBV14 and TRBJ1-2; D gene unclear. CDR3 length: 14 amino acids. V gave up 1 base and J gave up 6 bases, with 12 bases separating them. CDR1 and CDR2 (germline): SGHDN, FVKESK. The CDR3 loop reads CASSQVGTRDGYTF. In DNA form, the CDR3 reads TGTGCCAGCAGCCAAGTCGGTACGCGCGATGGCTACACCTTC.

The rearrangement links TRBV18 to TRBJ1-3, with a possible D match to TRBD1 (6 bases). The CDR3 totals 16 residues. Germline V CDR1 and CDR2: KGHSH, LQKENI. The V and J ends lost 3 bases and 4 bases respectively, with 16 bases between them. The CDR3 loop reads CASSPPGGAQGNTIYF. CDR3 coding DNA: TGTGCCAGCTCACCTCCTGGGGGCGCCCAGGGAAACACCATATATTTT.

The chain combines TRBV6-5 with TRBJ1-1; 7 nucleotides agree with TRBD1. V was clipped by 2 bases and J by 4 bases; unmatched bases: 7. The CDR3 totals 15 residues. CDR1 is MNHEY, CDR2 SVGAGI, per germline. CDR3 nucleotide sequence: TGTGCCAGCAGTTACAGGAGACAGGGAGGCACTGAAGCTTTCTTT. Translating it yields CASSYRRQGGTEAFF.

The rearrangement joins TRBV15 to TRBJ2-7; 9 bases line up with TRBD2. The CDR3 is 15 residues long. Trimming cost V 2 bases and J 1 base; bases outside gene matches: 3. Germline V lookup: CDR1 LNHNV, CDR2 YYDKDF (reference sequence). DNA of the CDR3: TGTGCCACCAGCAGATGGACTAGCGTATCCTACGAGCAGTACTTC. Protein sequence: CATSRWTSVSYEQYF.

The chain combines TRBV19 with TRBJ1-4; weak D call: TRBD1 (5 bases). The germline V gene has CDR1 LNHDA and CDR2 SQIVND (reference sequence). CDR3 length: 14 amino acids. V was shortened by 10 bases and J by 8 bases, with 20 bases between the two germline ends. CDR3 coding DNA: TGTGCCACGAAAAACGTGGGGGGTTTGGAAAAACTGTTTTTT. Translated, it gives CATKNVGGLEKLFF.

This clone was found once. The gene calls are TRBV5-1 and TRBJ2-7; 14 positions match TRBD2. The CDR3 is 15 amino acids. Germline-derived CDR1 and CDR2 are SGHRS and YFSETQ. V shed 5 bases, J shed 4 bases, and the junction held 5 bases outside the gene matches. Here the CDR3 reads CASRPGTSGSYEQYF. The CDR3 nucleotides are TGCGCCAGCAGACCCGGGACTAGCGGGAGTTACGAGCAGTACTTC.

J is TRBJ2-2 and V is TRBV7-6, with 7 bases fitting TRBD1. Trimming took 6 bases from V and 5 from J; bases not matched to a gene: 9. Germline CDR1 and CDR2: SGHVS and FNYEAQ. The length of the CDR3 is 15 residues. CDR3 coding DNA: TGTGCCAGCAGAGGACAGGTGGGGGTAACCGGGGAGCTGTTTTTT. Translated, it gives CASRGQVGVTGELFF.

This clone appeared once. The chain couples TRBV28 to TRBJ2-1; no reliable D call. The CDR3 totals 14 residues. CDR1 and CDR2 (germline): MDHEN, SYDVKM. V was trimmed by 4 bases and J by 3 bases, leaving 10 bases between them. The CDR3 reads CASSSNQVYNEQFF. Written as DNA, the CDR3 is TGTGCCAGCAGTTCCAACCAGGTCTACAATGAGCAGTTCTTC.

The rearrangement uses TRBV25-1 and TRBJ2-7; tentative D call: TRBD1 (6 bases). Looked up from germline, CDR1 is MGHDK and CDR2 is SYGVNS. Trimming cost V 4 bases and J 2 bases, with 6 bases left between them. This CDR3 comprises 12 residues. This chain's CDR3 is CASSGDTYEQYF. For the CDR3, the DNA is TGTGCCAGCAGTGGGGACACCTACGAGCAGTACTTC.

V and J are TRBV3-1 (or the pseudogene TRBV3-2) and TRBJ2-7; TRBD1 agrees at 7 bases. The CDR3 sequence is 13 residues long. Unmatched junction bases numbered 5, after V lost 3 bases and J lost 6 bases. The germline CDR1 and CDR2 sequences are LGHDT and YNNKEL (reference sequence). The CDR3: CASSHKPGGEQYF. The CDR3 DNA sequence: TGTGCCAGCAGCCATAAGCCAGGGGGCGAGCAGTACTTC.

The gene calls are TRBV18 and TRBJ2-7, with D unclear. The V end lost 4 bases, the J end lost 4 bases, and 11 bases lay between the germline ends. The CDR3 runs 13 residues. Per the germline V gene, CDR1 is KGHSH and CDR2 is LQKENI. In nucleotides, the CDR3 is TGTGCCAGCTCACTAGATACTGAATACGAGCAGTACTTC. This sequence encodes CASSLDTEYEQYF.

The chain carries TRBV28 and TRBJ1-3, with D uncertain. The V end lost 4 bases, the J end lost 4 bases, and 11 bases lay between the germline ends. The CDR3 contains 14 residues. Germline-derived CDR1 and CDR2 are MDHEN and SYDVKM. CDR3 residues: CASSSTGGGNTIYF. DNA for the CDR3: TGTGCCAGCAGTTCCACGGGAGGAGGAAACACCATATATTTT.